These 15 T cell receptor beta chains were sequenced from one sample in a study of tumor-infiltrating lymphocytes in primary liver carcinoma. Germline DNA was also extracted, while the blood RNA originated from unsorted whole blood. Total RNA (around 500 ng) served as template for TCR beta cDNA synthesis primed by a constant-region primer. Construction of TCR beta libraries relied on three successive nested multiplex PCR rounds employing slightly modified ARM-PCR. The first two PCR rounds used TRBV1-TRBV30 forward primers with a C-beta reverse primer, about 10 cycles each. MiXCR was run by TCRdb on the multiplex PCR reads, yielding one entry per CDR3 protein. The sample holds about 300,000 distinct CDR3 sequences; roughly two thirds are singletons and the top ten take around 9.5%. Sequenced: peripheral blood. The receptors stem from a man aged 35 to 55 with primary liver carcinoma and hepatitis B virus infection.

This clonotype has a handful of counts. The chain employs TRBV12-3 or TRBV12-4 and TRBJ2-7; TRBD2 matches at 9 bases. CDR3 length: 16 residues. V trimming: 3 bases; J trimming: 2 bases; junction bases outside the gene matches: 8. The CDR3 region has the DNA TGTGCCAGCAGTTTGGGGATAGCGGGGGCGGCCTACGAGCAGTACTTC. This sequence encodes CASSLGIAGAAYEQYF.

Remarks on this clonotype: One end of the junction varies from germline; a read error may be responsible. The chain employs TRBV11-3 and TRBJ2-6, with D maybe TRBD1 (5 bases). Germline V gene lookup returns CDR1 SGHNT and CDR2 YENEEA. The CDR3 extends over 17 amino acids. The CDR3 nucleotides read TGTGTCAGCAGCCTGGACGGCGCGAACTCTGGGGCTAACGTCCTGACTTTC. Its protein product is CVSSLDGANSGANVLTF.

The chain links TRBV29-1 to TRBJ1-1, with D tentatively TRBD1 (5 bases). V was clipped by 7 bases and J by 2 bases, with 14 bases between them. The CDR3 consists of 13 residues. CDR1 is SQVTM and CDR2 is ANQGSEA in the germline V gene. Written as DNA, the CDR3 is TGCAGCGCCACCGGGACGGTAAACACTGAAGCTTTCTTT. Protein sequence: CSATGTVNTEAFF.

This chain joins TRBV12-3 or TRBV12-4 and TRBJ2-2; TRBD1 agrees at 7 bases. V shed 6 bases, J shed 7 bases, and the junction held 17 bases outside the gene matches. This CDR3 has 17 residues. Here the CDR3 DNA reads TGTGCCAGCAGGCAGCGACTCCGACAGGGTGCAGGCGGGGAGCTGTTTTTT. It translates to CASRQRLRQGAGGELFF.

V is TRBV11-2 and J is TRBJ2-3; possible D gene TRBD2, 7 bases. V gave up 5 bases and J gave up 6 bases, with 18 bases separating them. Per the germline V gene, CDR1 is SGHAT and CDR2 is FQNNGV. The CDR3 loop spans 15 amino acids. CDR3 region: CASSVLQGGGDTQYF. In DNA, the CDR3 is TGTGCCAGCAGCGTATTACAGGGAGGGGGGGATACGCAGTATTTT.

Details on this clonotype: One junction end does not reproduce the germline sequence, and a read error may be involved. V usage is TRBV5-6 and J usage is TRBJ2-2; 8 nucleotides align to TRBD2. In germline, CDR1 is SGHDT, CDR2 YYEEEE. The CDR3 sequence is 17 residues long. The CDR3 spells CASSLWGLVRATGELFF. In DNA, the CDR3 is TGTGCCAGCAGCTTATGGGGACTAGTGCGGGCAACCGGTGAGCTGTTTTTT. Full variable domain (rest looked up from reference TRBV5-6 and TRBJ2-2): DAGVTQSPTHLIKTRGQQVTLRCSPKSGHDTVSWYQQALGQGPQFIFQYYEEEERQRGNFPDRFSGHQFPNYSSELNVNALLLGDSALYLCASSLWGLVRATGELFFGEGSRLTVL.

This clonotype was found once. The junction departs from the called germline gene at one end, perhaps through a read error. This chain uses TRBV5-1 with TRBJ1-6, with TRBD1 matching over 7 bases. Germline V lookup: CDR1 SGHRS, CDR2 YFSETQ. This CDR3 is built from 15 residues. CDR3: CASSVGAGGNSLLHF. In DNA, the CDR3 is TGCGCCAGCAGCGTCGGAGCAGGGGGTAATTCACTCCTCCACTTT.

About this clonotype: Mismatch with germline at one junction end may stem from a read error. The rearrangement joins TRBV12-3 or TRBV12-4 to TRBJ2-1; D unclear. The CDR3 covers 14 residues. The CDR3: CASSWIPVGDEQLF. The CDR3 DNA is TGTGCCAGCAGTTGGATTCCGGTCGGCGATGAGCAGCTCTTC.

For this clonotype: One end of the junction is discordant with germline, which a read error may explain. This chain joins TRBV11-2 and TRBJ2-5; 7 bases match TRBD2. The CDR3 contains 16 residues. Germline V gene data show CDR1 as SGHAT and CDR2 as FQNNGV. The chain's CDR3 is CAGSFSGLGSEETQYF. DNA for the CDR3: TGTGCCGGCAGCTTTTCTGGACTAGGCTCAGAAGAGACCCAGTACTTC.

The chain uses TRBV7-9 and TRBJ2-2; D possibly uses TRBD1 or TRBD2 (5 bases each). The CDR3 has 15 residues. Germline V lookup: CDR1 SEHNR, CDR2 FQNEAQ (reference sequence). Trimming pared 4 bases from V and 4 bases from J, leaving 13 bases between. The CDR3 is CASSSLGAGTGELFF. CDR3 nucleotides: TGTGCCAGCAGCTCACTCGGGGCTGGCACCGGGGAGCTGTTTTTT.

A note on this clonotype: This likely comes from a read error, as the CDR3 has no conserved phenylalanine or tryptophan at its end. The rearrangement joins TRBV11-2 to TRBJ2-5; D could derive from TRBD1 or TRBD2 (5 bases each). The CDR3 covers 14 residues. V gave up 2 bases and J gave up 4 bases, with 11 bases separating them. Germline lookup yields CDR1 SGHAT and CDR2 FQNNGV. This CDR3 is CASSLRGDGETQYS. The CDR3 DNA follows: TGTGCCAGCAGCTTACGTGGGGACGGAGAGACCCAGTACTCC.

As concerns this clonotype: A much larger clone lies a single base off, so this may be a read error. The chain links TRBV10-3 to TRBJ2-2; 12 bases match TRBD1. The CDR3 spans 16 residues. Germline V gene data show CDR1 as ENHRY and CDR2 as SYGVKD. In DNA form, the CDR3 reads TGTGTCATCGGGGGACAGGGGGCGAAGAACACCGGGGAGCTGTTTTTT. Amino acid sequence: CVIGGQGAKNTGELFF.

V is TRBV10-2 and J is TRBJ2-5, with TRBD2 as a possible D gene (5 bases). The CDR3 has 14 residues. CDR1 and CDR2 (germline): WSHSY, SAAADI. V lost 4 bases, J lost 2 bases, and 11 bases lay in between. This CDR3 reads CASSGASGQETQYF. The CDR3 nucleotides are TGCGCCAGCAGTGGAGCCAGCGGACAAGAGACCCAGTACTTC.

This clonotype was detected only once. This chain connects TRBV24-1 to TRBJ2-1; possibly TRBD2 for D (6 bases). Germline V gene sequence: CDR1 KGHDR, CDR2 SFDVKD. The CDR3 consists of 17 residues. CDR3 loop: CVSSDPSTGVLYNEQFF. Here the CDR3 DNA reads TGTGTCAGCAGTGACCCCTCGACGGGAGTATTGTACAATGAGCAGTTCTTC.

V is TRBV6-1 and J is TRBJ2-1; D may be TRBD1 (6 bases). Germline CDR1 is MNHNS and CDR2 is SASEGT. V was pared by 4 bases and J by 8 bases, with 21 bases between. The CDR3 runs to 16 residues. Here the CDR3 reads CASSGTIGGAMDEQFF. The CDR3 DNA sequence: TGTGCCAGCAGTGGTACGATAGGGGGTGCTATGGATGAGCAGTTCTTC.